The 2 T cell receptor beta chains below were found in one sample sequenced in a study of blood T cells in healthy people across ages. A J-beta primer mix and a sample-barcoded 5' primer were used in a second PCR of about 7 to 12 cycles. TCRdb redid the calling of the 5' RACE reads with MiXCR, one entry per CDR3 protein. The table lists 950,000 to 1,200,000 distinct CDR3 sequences, under 40% of them singletons, with about an eighth in the top ten. The sequenced sample consisted of blood. These receptors all stem from a man aged 18 to 29 in good health.

Concerning this clonotype itself: One junction end does not reproduce the germline sequence, and a read error may be involved. The rearrangement uses TRBV6-2 or TRBV6-3 and TRBJ2-5, with 10 positions matching TRBD1. Germline values: CDR1 MNHEY, CDR2 SVGEGT. The CDR3 is 15 residues long. The CDR3 loop is CAGRTDRGQGETQYF. CDR3 coding DNA: TGTGCCGGCAGAACTGACAGGGGGCAAGGAGAGACCCAGTACTTC.

This chain connects TRBV27 to TRBJ2-1; 8 nucleotides match TRBD1. The CDR3 runs to 13 residues. CDR1 and CDR2 (germline): MNHEY, SMNVEV (reference sequence). The CDR3 DNA reads as TGTGCTTCAGGACAGGGACGGGGCAATGAGCAGTTCTTC. Encoded protein: CASGQGRGNEQFF.